This T cell receptor beta chain is from a study of blood T cell repertoires in COVID-19. Whole-study context: In each case, the material was cDNA or gDNA derived from T cells, B-cell-depleted T cells, or PBMCs.

V lost 3 bases and J 2 bases, leaving 16 bases between the germline ends. Per germline, CDR1 MGHRA and CDR2 YSYEKL. The CDR3 is 17 residues long. Data came from immunoSEQ multiplex PCR; TCRdb stores just in-frame clones and leaves some out. The sample yields more than 25,000 clones, about 84% seen once. The receptor was isolated from a man between 45 and 60 years old with active or convalescent COVID-19. The sample was peripheral blood. The gene calls are TRBV4-1 and TRBJ1-4, with unresolved D. CDR3 bases: TGCGCCAGCAGCCACCTGGCCACGTTAGCGACTAATGAAAAACTGTTTTTT. Translation gives CASSHLATLATNEKLFF.